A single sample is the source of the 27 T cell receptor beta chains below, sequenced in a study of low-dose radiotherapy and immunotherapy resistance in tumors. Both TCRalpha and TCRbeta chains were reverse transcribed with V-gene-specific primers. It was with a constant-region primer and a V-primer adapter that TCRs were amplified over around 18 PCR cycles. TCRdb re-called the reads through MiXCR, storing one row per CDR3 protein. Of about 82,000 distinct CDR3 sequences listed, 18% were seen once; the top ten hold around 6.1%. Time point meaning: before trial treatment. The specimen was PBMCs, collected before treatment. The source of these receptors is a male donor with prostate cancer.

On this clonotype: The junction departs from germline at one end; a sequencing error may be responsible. CDR3 in amino acids: CDWKVTGAEKLIF. The CDR3 bases are TGTGACTGGAAGGTCACAGGGGCTGAAAAACTGATTTTT. V is TRBV30 and J is TRBJ1-4, with 7 bases identical to TRBD1. The germline gives CDR1 GTSNPN, CDR2 SVGIG (reference sequence). The CDR3 spans 13 residues.

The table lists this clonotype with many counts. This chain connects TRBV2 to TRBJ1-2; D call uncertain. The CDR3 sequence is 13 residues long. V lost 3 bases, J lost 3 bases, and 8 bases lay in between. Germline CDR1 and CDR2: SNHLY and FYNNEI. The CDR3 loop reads CASSEWADYGYTF. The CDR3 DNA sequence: TGTGCCAGCAGTGAGTGGGCAGACTATGGCTACACCTTC.

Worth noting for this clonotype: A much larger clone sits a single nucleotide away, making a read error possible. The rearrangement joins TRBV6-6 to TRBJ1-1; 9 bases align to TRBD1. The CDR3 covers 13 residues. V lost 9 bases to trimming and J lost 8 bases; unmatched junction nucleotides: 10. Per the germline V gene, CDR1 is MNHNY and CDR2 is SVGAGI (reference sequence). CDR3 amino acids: CARIITGTGEAFF. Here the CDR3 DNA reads TGTGCCAGGATTATTACCGGGACAGGGGAAGCTTTCTTT.

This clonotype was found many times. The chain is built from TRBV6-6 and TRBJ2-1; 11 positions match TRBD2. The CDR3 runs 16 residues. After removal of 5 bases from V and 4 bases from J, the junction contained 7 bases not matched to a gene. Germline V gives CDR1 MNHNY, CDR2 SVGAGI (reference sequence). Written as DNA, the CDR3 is TGTGCCAGCAGTCTACGTCGACTAGCGGGGTACAATGAGCAGTTCTTC. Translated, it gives CASSLRRLAGYNEQFF.

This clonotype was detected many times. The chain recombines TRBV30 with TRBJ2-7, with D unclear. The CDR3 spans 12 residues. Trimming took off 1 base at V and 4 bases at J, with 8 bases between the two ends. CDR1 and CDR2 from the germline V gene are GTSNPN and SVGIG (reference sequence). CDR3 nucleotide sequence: TGTGCCTGGAGTGGTTCCGGGTACGAGCAGTACTTC. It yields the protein CAWSGSGYEQYF.

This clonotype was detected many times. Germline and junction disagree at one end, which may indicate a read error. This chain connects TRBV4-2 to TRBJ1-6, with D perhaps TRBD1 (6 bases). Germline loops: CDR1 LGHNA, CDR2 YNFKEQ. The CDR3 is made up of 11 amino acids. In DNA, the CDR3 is TGTGCCAGCAGCCAATCGACAGGAGGTTTTTTT. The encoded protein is CASSQSTGGFF.

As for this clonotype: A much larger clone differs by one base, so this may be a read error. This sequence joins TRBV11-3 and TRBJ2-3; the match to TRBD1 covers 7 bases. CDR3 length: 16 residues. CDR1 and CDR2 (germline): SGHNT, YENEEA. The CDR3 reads CASSLDGRGGADTQDF. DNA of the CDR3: TGTGCCAGCAGCTTAGACGGTAGAGGGGGCGCAGATACGCAGGATTTT. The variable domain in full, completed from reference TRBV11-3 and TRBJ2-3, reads EAGVVQSPRYKIIEKKQPVAFWCNPISGHNTLYWYLQNLGQGPELLIRYENEEAVDDSQLPKDRFSAERLKGVDSTLKIQPAELGDSAVYLCASSLDGRGGADTQDFGPGTRLTVL.

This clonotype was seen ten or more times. The CDR3 here is CASSLDKTYEQYF. CDR3 nucleotide sequence: TGTGCCAGCAGCTTAGACAAGACCTACGAGCAGTACTTC. The chain is built from TRBV7-8 and TRBJ2-7, with D unresolved. The V gene lost 1 base and the J gene lost 2 bases, with 6 bases spanning the gap. Germline V gene lookup returns CDR1 SGHVS and CDR2 FQNEAQ. The CDR3 runs 13 residues.

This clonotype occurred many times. The CDR3 loop reads CASTGQEFLITQYF. DNA of the CDR3: TGTGCCAGCACCGGACAGGAGTTCCTTATTACGCAGTATTTT. The V call is TRBV5-5, the J call TRBJ2-3, with TRBD1 matching 7 bases. CDR1 and CDR2 (germline): SGHKS, YYEKEE (reference sequence). The CDR3 has 14 amino acids. V lost 6 bases to trimming and J lost 8 bases; unmatched junction nucleotides: 12.

CDR3 in amino acids: CATGRIRGQYQETQYF. The DNA of the CDR3 is TGTGCCACCGGCCGGATCAGGGGTCAGTACCAAGAGACCCAGTACTTC. The V call is TRBV28, the J call TRBJ2-5; tentative D call: TRBD1 (6 bases). Per the germline V gene, CDR1 is MDHEN and CDR2 is SYDVKM. Trimming shortened V by 10 bases and J by 0 bases, and 21 bases separated the two germline ends. The CDR3 is 16 residues long.

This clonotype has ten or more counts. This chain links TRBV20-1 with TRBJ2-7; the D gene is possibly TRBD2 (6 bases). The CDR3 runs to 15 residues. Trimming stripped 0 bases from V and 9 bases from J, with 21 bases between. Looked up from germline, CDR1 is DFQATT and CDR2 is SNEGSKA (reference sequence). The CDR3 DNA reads TGCAGTGCTAGAGATCCGGACGGAGGGACCAGAGGGCAGTACTTC. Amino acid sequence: CSARDPDGGTRGQYF.

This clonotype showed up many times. CDR3 protein: CASSQDLSYNEQFF. The CDR3 region has the DNA TGTGCCAGCAGCCAAGATCTCTCCTACAATGAGCAGTTCTTC. The rearrangement uses TRBV14 and TRBJ2-1; D call uncertain. This CDR3 is 14 amino acids long. Germline V gene sequence: CDR1 SGHDN, CDR2 FVKESK. The V gene lost 0 bases and the J gene lost 0 bases, with 3 bases spanning the gap.

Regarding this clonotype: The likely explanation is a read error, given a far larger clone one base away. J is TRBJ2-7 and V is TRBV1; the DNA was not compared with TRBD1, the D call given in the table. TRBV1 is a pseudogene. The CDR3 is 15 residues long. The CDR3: CASSQTGTLVREQYF. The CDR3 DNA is TGCGCCAGCAGCCAGACCGGGACCCTGGTGCGCGAGCAGTACTTC.

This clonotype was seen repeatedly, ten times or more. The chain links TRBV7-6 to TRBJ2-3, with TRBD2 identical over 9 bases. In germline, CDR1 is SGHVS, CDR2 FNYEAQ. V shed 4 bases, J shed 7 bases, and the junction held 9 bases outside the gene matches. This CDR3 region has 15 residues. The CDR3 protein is CASSSEVAGAYTQYF. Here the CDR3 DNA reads TGTGCCAGCAGCTCAGAGGTAGCGGGAGCGTATACGCAGTATTTT.

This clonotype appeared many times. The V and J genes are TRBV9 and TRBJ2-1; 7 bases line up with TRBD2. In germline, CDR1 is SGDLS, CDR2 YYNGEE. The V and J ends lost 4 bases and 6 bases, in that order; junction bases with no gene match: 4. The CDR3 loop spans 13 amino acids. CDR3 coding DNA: TGTGCCAGCAGCCCCCGGGGGGTCAATGAGCAGTTCTTC. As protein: CASSPRGVNEQFF.

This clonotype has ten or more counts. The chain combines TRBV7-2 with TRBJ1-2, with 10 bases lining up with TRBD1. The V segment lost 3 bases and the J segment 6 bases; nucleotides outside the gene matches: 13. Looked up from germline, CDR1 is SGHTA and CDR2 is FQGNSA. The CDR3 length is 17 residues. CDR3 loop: CASSFGTGVDNLHGYTF. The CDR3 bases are TGTGCCAGCAGCTTCGGGACAGGGGTTGACAACTTACATGGCTACACCTTC.

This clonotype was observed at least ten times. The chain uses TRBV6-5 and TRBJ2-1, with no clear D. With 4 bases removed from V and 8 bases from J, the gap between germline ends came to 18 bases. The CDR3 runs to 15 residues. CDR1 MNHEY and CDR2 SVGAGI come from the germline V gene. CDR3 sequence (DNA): TGTGCCAGCAGTTCCCATGTAGGACGTTGGGATGAGCAGTTCTTC. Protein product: CASSSHVGRWDEQFF.

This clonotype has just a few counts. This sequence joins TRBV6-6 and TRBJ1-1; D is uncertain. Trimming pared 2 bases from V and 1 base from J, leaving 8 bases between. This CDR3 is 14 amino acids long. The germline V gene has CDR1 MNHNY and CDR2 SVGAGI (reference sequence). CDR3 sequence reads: CASSYPTENTEAFF. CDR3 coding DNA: TGTGCCAGCAGTTACCCAACGGAGAACACTGAAGCTTTCTTT.

The CDR3 sequence is CAGEGGAEAFF. In DNA, the CDR3 is TGTGCCGGAGAGGGCGGCGCTGAAGCTTTCTTT. This chain links TRBV7-8 with TRBJ1-1; D is unclear. V gave up 11 bases and J gave up 6 bases, with 13 bases separating them. The germline CDR1 and CDR2 sequences are SGHVS and FQNEAQ. The CDR3 consists of 11 residues.

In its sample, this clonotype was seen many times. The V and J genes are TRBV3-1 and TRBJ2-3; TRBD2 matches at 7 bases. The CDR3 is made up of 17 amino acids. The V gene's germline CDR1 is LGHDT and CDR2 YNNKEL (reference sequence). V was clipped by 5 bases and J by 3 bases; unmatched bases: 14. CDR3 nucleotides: TGTGCCAGCAGCAGGCCGTCAAGCGGGACCGGGACAGATACGCAGTATTTT. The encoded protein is CASSRPSSGTGTDTQYF.

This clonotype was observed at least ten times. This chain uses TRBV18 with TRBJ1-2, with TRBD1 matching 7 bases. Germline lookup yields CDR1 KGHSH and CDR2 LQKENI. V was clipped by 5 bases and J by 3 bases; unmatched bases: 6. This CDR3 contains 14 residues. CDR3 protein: CASSSAGTDYGYTF. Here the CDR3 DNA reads TGTGCCAGCTCATCTGCGGGGACAGACTATGGCTACACCTTC.

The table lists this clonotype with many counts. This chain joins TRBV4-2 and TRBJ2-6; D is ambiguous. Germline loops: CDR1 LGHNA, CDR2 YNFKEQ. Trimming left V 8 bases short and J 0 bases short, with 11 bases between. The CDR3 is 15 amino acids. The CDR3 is CASSQDASGANVLTF. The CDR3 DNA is TGTGCCAGCTCCCAGGATGCCTCTGGGGCCAACGTCCTGACTTTC.

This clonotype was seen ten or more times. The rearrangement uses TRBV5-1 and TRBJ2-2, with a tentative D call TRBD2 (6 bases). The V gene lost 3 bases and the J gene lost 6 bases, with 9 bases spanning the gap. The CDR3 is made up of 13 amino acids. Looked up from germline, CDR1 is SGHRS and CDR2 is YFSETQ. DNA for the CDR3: TGCGCCAGCAGCTGGGGGGACCCCGGGGAGCTGTTTTTT. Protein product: CASSWGDPGELFF.

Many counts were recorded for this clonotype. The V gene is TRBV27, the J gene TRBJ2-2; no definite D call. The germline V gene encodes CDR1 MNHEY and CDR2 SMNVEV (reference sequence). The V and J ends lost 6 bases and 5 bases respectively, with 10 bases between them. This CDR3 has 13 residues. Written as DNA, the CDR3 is TGTGCCAGCAGACTCTATAAAACCGGGGAGCTGTTTTTT. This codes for CASRLYKTGELFF.

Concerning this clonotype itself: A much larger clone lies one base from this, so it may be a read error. The CDR3 DNA reads as TGTGCCGGGAGTCGAGGCGGCGGGAGTGGTAATGAGCAGTTCTTC. It specifies CAGSRGGGSGNEQFF. The V and J genes are TRBV30 and TRBJ2-1; TRBD2 matches at 7 bases. Per germline, CDR1 GTSNPN and CDR2 SVGIG (reference sequence). The CDR3 contains 15 residues.

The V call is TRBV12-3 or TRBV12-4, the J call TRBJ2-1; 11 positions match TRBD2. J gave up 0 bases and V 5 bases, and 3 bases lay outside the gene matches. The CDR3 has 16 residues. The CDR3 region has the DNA TGTGCCAGCAGTGGAACTAGCGGGAGCTCCTACAATGAGCAGTTCTTC. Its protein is CASSGTSGSSYNEQFF.

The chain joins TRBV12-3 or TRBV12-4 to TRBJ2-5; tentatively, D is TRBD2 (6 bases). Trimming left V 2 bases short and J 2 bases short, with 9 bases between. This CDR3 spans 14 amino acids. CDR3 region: CASSLTRGQETQYF. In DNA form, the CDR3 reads TGTGCCAGCAGTTTAACGCGGGGACAAGAGACCCAGTACTTC.